The present T cell receptor (beta chain) was sequenced within a study of STAT5B mutations in CD4+ large granular lymphocyte leukemia. Study-wide results and limits: Without putative leukemic clones, patient CD4-sorted repertoires remained more clonal than healthy CD4+ repertoires.

The V end lost 1 base, the J end lost 0 bases, and 7 bases lay between the germline ends. The CDR3 spans 15 residues. CDR1 is LGHNA, CDR2 YNFKEQ, per germline. Profiled with immunoSEQ multiplex PCR; TCRdb holds only in-frame clones, not every one. The sample lists tens of thousands of clones, roughly 69% occurring once. A remark on this clone: The antigen is not known.

The chain joins TRBV4-2 to TRBJ1-5, with TRBD1 as a possible D gene (5 bases). The specimen sequenced was CD4+ T cells from blood buffy coats. The receptor was isolated from a human donor in good health. CDR3 sequence: CASSQGQGSNQPQHF. The CDR3 DNA sequence: TGTGCCAGCAGCCAAGGGCAGGGTAGCAATCAGCCCCAGCATTTT.